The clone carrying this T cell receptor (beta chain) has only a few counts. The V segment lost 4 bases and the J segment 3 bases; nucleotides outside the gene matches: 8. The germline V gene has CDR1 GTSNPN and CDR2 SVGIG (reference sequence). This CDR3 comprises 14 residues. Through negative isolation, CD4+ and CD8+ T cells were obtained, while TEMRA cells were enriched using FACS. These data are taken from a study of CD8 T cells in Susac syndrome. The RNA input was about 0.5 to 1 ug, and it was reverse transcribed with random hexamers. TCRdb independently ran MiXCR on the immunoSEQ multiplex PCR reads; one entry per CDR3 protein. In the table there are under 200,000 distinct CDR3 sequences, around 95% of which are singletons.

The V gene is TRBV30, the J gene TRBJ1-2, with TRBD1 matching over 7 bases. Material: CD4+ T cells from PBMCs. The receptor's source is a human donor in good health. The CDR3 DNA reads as TGTGCCTGGACCCCGGGAGGGGGCGACTATGGCTACACCTTC. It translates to CAWTPGGGDYGYTF. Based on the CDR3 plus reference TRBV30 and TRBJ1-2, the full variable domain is SQTIHQWPATLVQPVGSPLSLECTVEGTSNPNLYWYRQAAGRGLQLLFYSVGIGQISSEVPQNLSASRPQDRQFILSSKKLLLSDSGFYLCAWTPGGGDYGYTFGSGTRLTVV.